The clone carrying this T cell receptor (beta chain) occurred many times. This specimen belongs to a study of blood T cell repertoires in COVID-19. Adults between roughly 18 and 95 years of age took part from 24 US areas. Produced via immunoSEQ multiplex PCR; TCRdb's table is partial and in-frame only. The data show roughly 230,000 clones, more than 75% seen once. The CDR3 loop spans 13 amino acids. V was clipped by 8 bases and J by 2 bases, with 12 bases between them. Germline lookup yields CDR1 MGHDK and CDR2 SYGVNS. J is TRBJ1-1 and V is TRBV25-1, with TRBD1 as a possible D gene (5 bases). Sequenced input: PBMCs or T cells enriched from blood (not recorded which). The receptor was derived from a man under 40 in a cohort exposed to, infected with or recovered from COVID-19 (not recorded which). Here the CDR3 DNA reads TGTGCCAGCGAGCCAGGGCCCAACACTGAAGCTTTCTTT. Its protein is CASEPGPNTEAFF.